This entry lists 12 T cell receptor beta chains sequenced from one sample in a study of graft-versus-host responses after intestinal transplantation. Profiled with immunoSEQ multiplex PCR; TCRdb holds only in-frame clones, not every one. The table records almost 15,000 clones, 70% of them present only once. Graft-derived tissue was subjected to processing to liberate intraepithelial and lamina propria lymphocytes. This specimen consisted of ileum tissue, obtained 717 days after intestinal transplantation. These receptors originate from a human patient who received an intestinal transplant, so some T cells may come from the graft donor.

V is TRBV11-3 and J is TRBJ1-5; 8 bases are shared with TRBD1. CDR3 length: 16 residues. Germline values: CDR1 SGHNT, CDR2 YENEEA. J was trimmed by 1 base and V by 4 bases; bases with no gene match: 6. DNA for the CDR3: TGTGCCAGCAGCTCCCGGACAGGGACAAGCAATCAGCCCCAGCATTTT. It translates to CASSSRTGTSNQPQHF.

The chain links TRBV19 to TRBJ1-4; weak D call: TRBD1 (6 bases). The CDR3 runs 15 residues. Trimming stripped 2 bases from V and 3 bases from J, with 10 bases between. Germline CDR1 reads LNHDA; CDR2 reads SQIVND (reference sequence). In DNA form, the CDR3 reads TGTGCCAGTAGTATAAGGGGGAGCTCTAATGAAAAACTGTTTTTT. Translation: CASSIRGSSNEKLFF.

The chain joins TRBV5-1 to TRBJ2-6, with unresolved D. This CDR3 comprises 15 residues. CDR1 is SGHRS, CDR2 YFSETQ, per germline. V shed 1 base and J shed 1 base, with 6 bases lying between them. As DNA, the CDR3 is TGCGCCAGCAGCTTGTTTAGGTCTGGGGCCAACGTCCTGACTTTC. Protein sequence: CASSLFRSGANVLTF. Full variable domain (missing parts from reference TRBV5-1 and TRBJ2-6): KAGVTQTPRYLIKTRGQQVTLSCSPISGHRSVSWYQQTPGQGLQFLFEYFSETQRNKGNFPGRFSGRQFSNSRSEMNVSTLELGDSALYLCASSLFRSGANVLTFGAGSRLTVL.

This clone was detected only once. The chain couples TRBV2 to TRBJ2-3; D might be TRBD2 (5 bases). This CDR3 comprises 15 residues. The V and J ends lost 3 bases and 2 bases respectively, with 12 bases between them. The germline CDR1 and CDR2 sequences are SNHLY and FYNNEI. CDR3 residues: CASSDFGVPTDTQYF. The CDR3 nucleotides are TGTGCCAGCAGTGACTTCGGGGTCCCCACAGATACGCAGTATTTT. The full variable domain, in which reference TRBV2 and TRBJ2-3 provide the parts outside the CDR3, is EPEVTQTPSHQVTQMGQEVILRCVPISNHLYFYWYRQILGQKVEFLVSFYNNEISEKSEIFDDQFSVERPDGSNFTLKIRSTKLEDSAMYFCASSDFGVPTDTQYFGPGTRLTVL.

Remarks on this clone: Other DNA variants within this sample encode the same CDR3. The chain links TRBV6-4 to TRBJ2-1, with TRBD2 identical over 9 bases. The germline V gene has CDR1 MRHNA and CDR2 SNTAGT. The CDR3 is 15 amino acids. V shed 0 bases and J 4 bases; nucleotides not matched to a gene: 1. In nucleotides, the CDR3 is TGTGCCAGCAGTGACTCTAGCGGGAGTTACAATGAGCAGTTCTTC. As protein: CASSDSSGSYNEQFF.

This chain links TRBV4-1 with TRBJ2-7, with D perhaps TRBD2 (6 bases). This CDR3 contains 17 residues. Germline CDR1 MGHRA, CDR2 YSYEKL. Trimming removed 0 bases from V and 6 bases from J, with 21 bases in between. CDR3: CASSQDGRRGYESEQYF. Here the CDR3 DNA reads TGCGCCAGCAGCCAAGATGGGCGGCGGGGTTATGAGTCCGAGCAGTACTTC.

The chain carries TRBV5-6 and TRBJ2-7; 8 nucleotides agree with TRBD1. The CDR3 is made up of 15 amino acids. In germline, CDR1 is SGHDT, CDR2 YYEEEE. V shed 0 bases, J shed 5 bases, and the junction held 7 bases outside the gene matches. The chain's CDR3 is CASSLVGQGGHEQYF. CDR3 DNA sequence: TGTGCCAGCAGCTTGGTAGGACAGGGTGGGCACGAGCAGTACTTC.

In DNA form, the CDR3 reads TGCGCCAGCAGCCAAGACTCTTCATTTTCGGGACAGGTTAATGAAAAACTGTTTTTT. This sequence encodes CASSQDSSFSGQVNEKLFF. V gene TRBV4-3 combines with J gene TRBJ1-4, with 8 positions matching TRBD1. The V gene end was trimmed by 0 bases and the J gene end by 4 bases; junction bases not matched to a gene: 13. CDR1 LGHNA and CDR2 YSLEER come from the germline V gene. CDR3 length: 19 amino acids.

The chain employs TRBV6-1 and TRBJ1-4; D is uncertain. The CDR3 runs to 10 residues. V lost 6 bases, J lost 8 bases, and 4 bases lay in between. The V gene's germline CDR1 is MNHNS and CDR2 SASEGT. The CDR3 DNA follows: TGTGCCAGCAGGGGGGAAAAACTGTTTTTT. Protein product: CASRGEKLFF.

The rearrangement links TRBV7-2 to TRBJ2-5; 15 positions agree with TRBD2. With 4 bases clipped from V and 2 bases from J, the junction kept 5 bases outside the gene matches. CDR1 is SGHTA, CDR2 FQGNSA, per germline. The CDR3 has 17 residues. As DNA, the CDR3 is TGTGCCAGCAGCTCTGGACTAGCGGGAGGGTATCAAGAGACCCAGTACTTC. It specifies CASSSGLAGGYQETQYF.

The chain uses TRBV19 and TRBJ2-1; 9 positions match TRBD2. J gave up 4 bases and V 7 bases, and 5 bases lay outside the gene matches. Germline V gene data show CDR1 as LNHDA and CDR2 as SQIVND (reference sequence). The length of the CDR3 is 14 residues. CDR3 residues: CASNRAGGYNEQFF. DNA for the CDR3: TGTGCCAGTAATCGGGCGGGAGGGTACAATGAGCAGTTCTTC.

The V call is TRBV28, the J call TRBJ2-5, with TRBD2 as a possible D gene (6 bases). The end of the DNA is better explained by TRBJ2-7, so the J call may be wrong. CDR1 is MDHEN, CDR2 SYDVKM, per germline. This CDR3 spans 14 amino acids. The CDR3 DNA reads as TGTGCCAGCAGTCCTCCGGGTAGCGGCTACGAGCAGTACTTC. It codes for CASSPPGSGYEQYF.